This entry describes one T cell receptor beta chain. What it binds is unknown. The CDR3 length is 14 residues. The germline gives CDR1 SEHNR, CDR2 FQNEAQ (reference sequence). The J segment lost 5 bases and the V segment lost 4 bases, leaving 6 bases of the junction unmatched. The data stem from a study of T cell responses to AZD1222 COVID-19 vaccine. Study-level results: Recipients of two AZD1222 doses showed rising Spike-specific TCR breadth and depth.

The table came from immunoSEQ multiplex PCR; TCRdb's copy has only in-frame clones and leaves some out. Of some 140,000 clones in the sample, roughly 93% were seen once. The sample was peripheral blood, taken on day 0 of AZD1222 vaccination. The sequence was obtained from an adult in good health. The chain couples TRBV7-9 to TRBJ1-1, with 8 bases that match TRBD1. CDR3 protein: CASSSSTGVTEAFF. The CDR3 bases are TGTGCCAGCAGCTCTTCGACAGGGGTGACTGAAGCTTTCTTT.